The text below deals with one T cell receptor beta chain. V was trimmed by 3 bases and J by 0 bases, leaving 17 bases between them. The CDR3 loop spans 17 amino acids. Per the germline V gene, CDR1 is LNHDA and CDR2 is SQIVND (reference sequence). This entry is derived from a study of blood T cell repertoires in COVID-19. Study overall: Both acute and convalescent COVID-19 samples were obtained from the United States, Italy and Spain. In each case, the material was cDNA or gDNA derived from T cells, B-cell-depleted T cells, or PBMCs.

In the authors' methods: How many nucleated cells were present was estimated from reference gene primer amplification. Sequencing was performed with immunoSEQ multiplex PCR; in TCRdb, only in-frame clones are kept and a portion is missing. The DNA was the basis for D and trimming; V, J and clone size are from that table. The data hold roughly 100,000 clones, with 75% to 95% observed a single time. Input material: peripheral blood. V gene TRBV19 combines with J gene TRBJ1-1; tentative D call: TRBD1 (5 bases). The sequence was collected from a human donor in a cohort sampled during active COVID-19. In DNA form, the CDR3 reads TGTGCCAGTAGTATTTTGACAGCGACGGGCCTGAACACTGAAGCTTTCTTT. The encoded protein is CASSILTATGLNTEAFF.